The 22 T cell receptor beta chains below come from one sample, sequenced in a study of identical twins. Each CDR3 protein gets one entry after TCRdb re-called the 5' RACE reads with MiXCR. Of roughly 540,000 distinct CDR3 sequences in the sample, around 20% were seen once. The same data also contributed to another study, on T cells expressing NK-cell markers.

The sequencing sample was made of CD4+ T cells sorted from blood. The receptors shown here come from a woman in her late teens or twenties in good health.

This clonotype was observed a few times. V usage is TRBV24-1 and J usage is TRBJ1-2; 9 bases are shared with TRBD1. Germline trimming cut 2 bases from V and 6 bases from J; bases unmatched to any gene: 6. Germline CDR1 reads KGHDR; CDR2 reads SFDVKD. This CDR3 has 15 amino acids. This CDR3 reads CATSDSRTGDNGYTF. The CDR3 DNA sequence: TGTGCCACCAGTGATTCACGGACAGGGGATAATGGCTACACCTTC.

The chain has TRBV20-1 and TRBJ2-3; possible D gene TRBD2, 5 bases. The CDR3 has 11 residues. V lost 8 bases and J lost 2, with 8 bases in between. Germline CDR1 and CDR2: DFQATT and SNEGSKA (reference sequence). The CDR3 DNA reads TGCAGTCAGCGGTTCACAGATACGCAGTATTTT. The encoded protein is CSQRFTDTQYF.

The rearrangement uses TRBV5-1 and TRBJ2-2; D is possibly TRBD1 (6 bases). The CDR3 has 14 amino acids. Per germline, CDR1 SGHRS and CDR2 YFSETQ. With 6 bases removed from V and 3 bases from J, the gap between germline ends came to 12 bases. The CDR3 region is CASTRQDHTGELFF. CDR3 bases: TGCGCCAGCACCCGACAGGACCACACCGGGGAGCTGTTTTTT. Filled out from reference TRBV5-1 and TRBJ2-2, the complete variable domain reads KAGVTQTPRYLIKTRGQQVTLSCSPISGHRSVSWYQQTPGQGLQFLFEYFSETQRNKGNFPGRFSGRQFSNSRSEMNVSTLELGDSALYLCASTRQDHTGELFFGEGSRLTVL.

This chain connects TRBV20-1 to TRBJ2-7; the match to TRBD2 covers 12 bases. The CDR3 is 16 residues long. CDR1 is DFQATT and CDR2 is SNEGSKA in the germline V gene (reference sequence). Unmatched junction bases numbered 9, after V lost 2 bases and J lost 4 bases. As DNA, the CDR3 is TGCAGTGCTAGAAGTCACCTAGCGGGAGGGCCGTACGAGCAGTACTTC. This gives the protein CSARSHLAGGPYEQYF.

This clonotype was counted a few times. The chain is built from TRBV29-1 and TRBJ2-7; 10 positions agree with TRBD2. V was pared by 5 bases and J by 4 bases, with 11 bases of the junction left unmatched. This CDR3 is built from 15 residues. CDR1 SQVTM and CDR2 ANQGSEA come from the germline V gene. The CDR3 is CSVSTSGRDKYEQYF. CDR3 DNA: TGCAGCGTTTCGACTAGCGGGCGGGACAAGTACGAGCAGTACTTC.

This chain uses TRBV24-1 with TRBJ2-1; D is unresolved. V gave up 4 bases and J gave up 15 bases, with 15 bases separating them. Germline V gene sequence: CDR1 KGHDR, CDR2 SFDVKD. CDR3 size: 12 residues. CDR3 nucleotides: TGTGCCACCAGTGACCGGATTGGAAATTGGTTCTTC. Protein product: CATSDRIGNWFF.

This clonotype was counted a few times. V gene TRBV7-9 combines with J gene TRBJ1-4; weak D call: TRBD1 (6 bases). The CDR3 has 14 residues. Germline CDR1 and CDR2: SEHNR and FQNEAQ (reference sequence). The V gene lost 4 bases and the J gene lost 5 bases, with 11 bases spanning the gap. CDR3 nucleotide sequence: TGTGCCAGCAGCTCAGACAGGCGGAATGAAAAACTGTTTTTT. Translated, it gives CASSSDRRNEKLFF.

The rearrangement uses TRBV7-9 and TRBJ2-1; D might be TRBD2 (6 bases). The CDR3 covers 14 residues. V shed 3 bases and J shed 12 bases, with 18 bases lying between them. The germline CDR1 and CDR2 sequences are SEHNR and FQNEAQ (reference sequence). CDR3 DNA sequence: TGTGCCAGCAGCTTTTCGGTCTCCGGGAGCGGGCAGTTCTTC. It translates to CASSFSVSGSGQFF.

The V and J genes are TRBV11-3 and TRBJ2-3; D is ambiguous. Germline lookup yields CDR1 SGHNT and CDR2 YENEEA. V lost 0 bases to trimming and J lost 5 bases, with 6 bases between them. The CDR3 extends over 13 amino acids. CDR3 DNA sequence: TGTGCCAGCAGCTTAGAAGTCGGAGATACGCAGTATTTT. Its protein product is CASSLEVGDTQYF.

This clonotype was seen only a few times. V is TRBV20-1 and J is TRBJ2-1; D unresolved. This CDR3 has 11 amino acids. Germline loops: CDR1 DFQATT, CDR2 SNEGSKA (reference sequence). Deletions cut 3 bases from V and 7 bases from J, with 7 bases between. This CDR3 reads CSASSGNEQFF. CDR3 DNA sequence: TGCAGTGCTAGTTCGGGTAATGAGCAGTTCTTC.

The J gene is TRBJ2-1, the V gene TRBV20-1; perhaps TRBD1 as D (5 bases). V lost 4 bases and J 0 bases, leaving 13 bases between the germline ends. Looked up from germline, CDR1 is DFQATT and CDR2 is SNEGSKA (reference sequence). The CDR3 consists of 15 residues. The CDR3, as DNA: TGCAGTGCTACCAAGACAGCCAGCTCCTACAATGAGCAGTTCTTC. Amino acids: CSATKTASSYNEQFF.

The chain employs TRBV20-1 and TRBJ2-3, with D unclear. Per the germline V gene, CDR1 is DFQATT and CDR2 is SNEGSKA (reference sequence). The CDR3 loop spans 15 amino acids. V was pared by 0 bases and J by 0 bases, with 10 bases between. This chain's CDR3 is CSARDYAVSTDTQYF. CDR3 sequence (DNA): TGCAGTGCTAGAGATTACGCGGTTAGCACAGATACGCAGTATTTT.

This clonotype was counted many times. This chain joins TRBV12-3 or TRBV12-4 and TRBJ1-5, with no clear D. CDR3 size: 15 residues. V lost 7 bases, J lost 2 bases, and 15 bases lay in between. CDR3 nucleotide sequence: TGTGCCAGCACTCTACACGGAGGAGGCAATCAGCCCCAGCATTTT. This gives the protein CASTLHGGGNQPQHF.

V is TRBV6-1 and J is TRBJ2-7, with D possibly being TRBD1 (6 bases). CDR3 length: 15 amino acids. CDR1 and CDR2 from the germline V gene are MNHNS and SASEGT. V lost 6 bases to trimming and J lost 7 bases, with 22 bases between them. CDR3 nucleotides: TGTGCCAGCAGCTCGGCCCGGCAGGGGATCGGAGAGCAGTACTTC. As protein: CASSSARQGIGEQYF.

The chain joins TRBV5-6 to TRBJ2-7; no clear D gene. CDR3 size: 11 residues. Trimming took off 4 bases at V and 5 bases at J, with 7 bases between the two ends. In germline, CDR1 is SGHDT, CDR2 YYEEEE. For the CDR3, the DNA is TGTGCCAGCAGCCAGAGAAACGAGCAGTACTTC. Encoded protein: CASSQRNEQYF.

The V gene is TRBV6-2 or TRBV6-3, the J gene TRBJ2-1; 14 positions match TRBD2. V lost 5 bases, J lost 16 bases, and 19 bases stayed unmatched. In germline, CDR1 is MNHEY, CDR2 SVGEGT. The CDR3 runs 17 residues. The CDR3 loop reads CASSQSRGLAGGRWGFF. The CDR3 nucleotides read TGTGCCAGCAGTCAATCCCGAGGACTAGCGGGAGGAAGATGGGGATTCTTC.

This clonotype was recorded many times. This sequence joins TRBV12-3 or TRBV12-4 and TRBJ1-2; TRBD1 might be the D (5 bases). Between the trimmed V and J ends, which lost 3 bases and 9 bases, there was a span of 14 bases. The CDR3 loop spans 13 amino acids. In nucleotides, the CDR3 is TGTGCCAGCAGTTTCGGGACGGTGTTTCGCTACACCTTC. It translates to CASSFGTVFRYTF.

A few counts support this clonotype. The gene calls are TRBV11-2 and TRBJ2-1; 8 positions match TRBD2. CDR1 is SGHAT and CDR2 is FQNNGV in the germline V gene. Trimming took 1 base from V and 10 from J; bases not matched to a gene: 12. This CDR3 region has 16 residues. CDR3 in amino acids: CASSLVAGRAWEEQFF. The DNA of the CDR3 is TGTGCCAGCAGCTTAGTTGCCGGGAGGGCCTGGGAAGAGCAGTTCTTC.

This clonotype has just a few counts. The chain links TRBV6-1 to TRBJ2-2, with 7 bases identical to TRBD1. J was trimmed by 7 bases and V by 6 bases; bases with no gene match: 11. Germline V gene data show CDR1 as MNHNS and CDR2 as SASEGT. The CDR3 length is 15 residues. The CDR3 region has the DNA TGTGCCAGCAGCCTCGACAGGGCGGGTATCGGGGAGCTGTTTTTT. This sequence encodes CASSLDRAGIGELFF.

The chain employs TRBV5-1 and TRBJ1-1; D gene unclear. Germline assignment: CDR1 SGHRS and CDR2 YFSETQ. This CDR3 comprises 14 residues. Trimming took off 1 base at V and 6 bases at J, with 13 bases between the two ends. CDR3 in amino acids: CASSLTAQVPEAFF. DNA of the CDR3: TGCGCCAGCAGCTTGACAGCACAAGTTCCTGAAGCTTTCTTT. The complete variable domain, with remaining parts taken from reference TRBV5-1 and TRBJ1-1, reads KAGVTQTPRYLIKTRGQQVTLSCSPISGHRSVSWYQQTPGQGLQFLFEYFSETQRNKGNFPGRFSGRQFSNSRSEMNVSTLELGDSALYLCASSLTAQVPEAFFGQGTRLTVV.

This clonotype showed up just a few times. This chain uses TRBV18 with TRBJ1-1, with TRBD1 matching 7 bases. This CDR3 contains 16 residues. The V gene's germline CDR1 is KGHSH and CDR2 LQKENI. V shed 4 bases, J shed 6 bases, and the junction held 14 bases outside the gene matches. The chain's CDR3 is CASSRIHRGVGSEAFF. CDR3 coding DNA: TGTGCCAGCTCACGAATCCACAGGGGAGTAGGGTCTGAAGCTTTCTTT.

This sequence joins TRBV7-9 and TRBJ2-3, with 12 bases that match TRBD2. Unmatched junction bases numbered 5, after V lost 4 bases and J lost 9 bases. Germline V gene data show CDR1 as SEHNR and CDR2 as FQNEAQ (reference sequence). The CDR3 sequence is 14 residues long. The DNA for the CDR3 is TGTGCCAGCAGCTCCTCTAGCGGGGGGGGAACGCAGTATTTT. It codes for CASSSSSGGGTQYF.